The 27 T cell receptor beta chains below all came from one sample that was sequenced in a study of blood T cell repertoires in COVID-19. The assay was immunoSEQ multiplex PCR, and TCRdb's table has in-frame clones only and misses some. Of 150,000 to 200,000 clones listed, around 81% were seen once; the top ten hold more than 9.5%. Sequencing used peripheral blood. These receptor sequences come from a man aged 55 to 70 with active or convalescent COVID-19.

V is TRBV7-6 and J is TRBJ2-3, with TRBD2 identical over 11 bases. J lost 5 bases, V lost 4 bases, and 2 bases had no gene match. The CDR3 is made up of 14 amino acids. The germline CDR1 and CDR2 sequences are SGHVS and FNYEAQ. CDR3 nucleotides: TGTGCCAGCAGCTCAGGACTAGCGGGAGATACGCAGTATTTT. Protein: CASSSGLAGDTQYF.

The gene calls are TRBV7-9 and TRBJ2-7, with TRBD1 matching 7 bases. CDR1 is SEHNR, CDR2 FQNEAQ, per germline (reference sequence). V was pared by 4 bases and J by 2 bases, with 2 bases of the junction left unmatched. This CDR3 has 13 amino acids. The CDR3 nucleotides read TGTGCCAGCAGCTCGGGACAGACCTACGAGCAGTACTTC. This codes for CASSSGQTYEQYF.

The chain recombines TRBV6-5 with TRBJ1-1; tentative D call: TRBD1 (5 bases). Trimming pared 5 bases from V and 0 bases from J, leaving 10 bases between. CDR3 length: 14 amino acids. The germline V gene encodes CDR1 MNHEY and CDR2 SVGAGI. The CDR3 nucleotides read TGTGCCAGCAGTCAACGACAGCTGAACACTGAAGCTTTCTTT. Encoded protein: CASSQRQLNTEAFF.

This clone was recorded a few times. The chain employs TRBV5-1 and TRBJ1-2, with no clear D. Trimming stripped 0 bases from V and 6 bases from J, with 9 bases between. The CDR3 has 13 residues. Germline V gene sequence: CDR1 SGHRS, CDR2 YFSETQ. CDR3 nucleotide sequence: TGCGCCAGCAGCTTGGGAGTAAACGATGGCTACACCTTC. It encodes CASSLGVNDGYTF.

The chain carries TRBV5-5 and TRBJ2-7, with D tentatively TRBD2 (5 bases). The CDR3 has 14 residues. The germline V and J ends were trimmed by 0 bases and 5 bases, with 12 bases remaining between them. Germline V gene lookup returns CDR1 SGHKS and CDR2 YYEKEE (reference sequence). This CDR3 reads CASSLVVGVHEQYF. CDR3 sequence (DNA): TGTGCCAGCAGCTTGGTGGTGGGAGTCCACGAGCAGTACTTC.

The chain joins TRBV29-1 to TRBJ2-3, with TRBD1 matching 7 bases. The CDR3 runs to 14 residues. CDR1 is SQVTM and CDR2 is ANQGSEA in the germline V gene. After removal of 6 bases from V and 1 base from J, the junction contained 7 bases not matched to a gene. Here the CDR3 reads CSVAVGGRTDTQYF. CDR3 bases: TGCAGCGTGGCCGTAGGGGGCCGCACAGATACGCAGTATTTT.

The rearrangement joins TRBV7-2 to TRBJ1-1; the D is unclear. The ends were cut back, 5 bases at V and 2 bases at J, with 12 bases in the middle. Germline V lookup: CDR1 SGHTA, CDR2 FQGNSA. The CDR3 is made up of 14 amino acids. CDR3 sequence (DNA): TGTGCCAGCAGCCGCCTGGGCTTTAACACTGAAGCTTTCTTT. Encoded protein: CASSRLGFNTEAFF.

V and J are TRBV2 and TRBJ2-5; 9 nucleotides align to TRBD2. Germline V CDR1 and CDR2: SNHLY, FYNNEI. The CDR3 is 14 residues long. V was pared by 3 bases and J by 4 bases, with 3 bases of the junction left unmatched. The CDR3 loop is CASSEGSGGETQYF. The DNA for the CDR3 is TGTGCCAGCAGTGAGGGTAGCGGGGGAGAGACCCAGTACTTC.

V is TRBV5-1 and J is TRBJ2-5; TRBD1 might be the D (5 bases). Trimming took 4 bases from V and 3 from J, leaving 10 bases between them. Germline CDR1 reads SGHRS; CDR2 reads YFSETQ. The CDR3 contains 13 residues. The CDR3, as DNA: TGCGCCAGCAGCGTTGACAGAGAAGAGACCCAGTACTTC. It translates to CASSVDREETQYF.

The chain couples TRBV2 to TRBJ2-2, with TRBD2 identical over 7 bases. Germline V gives CDR1 SNHLY, CDR2 FYNNEI. The CDR3 consists of 16 residues. V gave up 0 bases and J gave up 1 base; unmatched junction bases: 2. The chain's CDR3 is CASSEAGGGNTGELFF. The CDR3 DNA reads as TGTGCCAGCAGTGAAGCTGGCGGGGGGAACACCGGGGAGCTGTTTTTT.

In this sample, this clone turned up a few times. This chain connects TRBV9 to TRBJ2-7, with 7 bases aligning to TRBD1. CDR3 length equals 14 residues. With V trimmed by 4 bases and J by 2 bases, 6 bases remained unmatched. The V gene's germline CDR1 is SGDLS and CDR2 YYNGEE. The CDR3 DNA is TGTGCCAGCAGCATCGGACAGGACACCTACGAGCAGTACTTC. Residues: CASSIGQDTYEQYF. Full variable domain (rest looked up from reference TRBV9 and TRBJ2-7): DSGVTQTPKHLITATGQRVTLRCSPRSGDLSVYWYQQSLDQGLQFLIQYYNGEERAKGNILERFSAQQFPDLHSELNLSSLELGDSALYFCASSIGQDTYEQYFGPGTRLTVT.

This chain uses TRBV5-1 with TRBJ1-6, with TRBD1 matching 9 bases. This CDR3 has 15 residues. From germline, CDR1 is SGHRS and CDR2 YFSETQ. The junction had 4 bases not matched to a gene; V was cut back by 0 bases and J by 9 bases. CDR3 residues: CASSLAGTGRSPLHF. DNA of the CDR3: TGCGCCAGCAGCTTGGCCGGGACAGGGCGTTCACCCCTCCACTTT.

The CDR3 DNA is TGTGCCAGCAGCTCCGGACAGGGGGATTACGAGCAGTACTTC. Translation gives CASSSGQGDYEQYF. The V call is TRBV11-1, the J call TRBJ2-7, with 10 bases lining up with TRBD1. The V and J ends lost 4 bases and 4 bases, in that order; junction bases with no gene match: 4. Germline assignment: CDR1 SGHAT and CDR2 FQDESV (reference sequence). The CDR3 loop spans 14 amino acids.

V gene TRBV5-8 combines with J gene TRBJ1-5, with D possibly TRBD1 on 5 matching bases. The CDR3 has 13 amino acids. V was shortened by 5 bases and J by 7 bases, with 13 bases between the two germline ends. Germline lookup yields CDR1 SGHTS and CDR2 YDEGEE. The CDR3 protein is CASSKGLRQPQHF. CDR3 in DNA: TGTGCCAGCAGTAAGGGGCTCCGGCAGCCCCAGCATTTT.

The rearrangement joins TRBV7-6 to TRBJ1-1; tentative D call: TRBD1 (6 bases). The V gene's germline CDR1 is SGHVS and CDR2 FNYEAQ. The CDR3 runs 15 residues. V lost 5 bases and J 3 bases, leaving 16 bases between the germline ends. CDR3 amino acids: CASSQPGGGHTEAFF. The CDR3 nucleotides are TGTGCCAGCAGCCAACCGGGAGGGGGTCACACTGAAGCTTTCTTT. Combining the CDR3 with reference TRBV7-6 and TRBJ1-1 gives the whole variable domain GAGVSQSPRYKVTKRGQDVALRCDPISGHVSLYWYRQALGQGPEFLTYFNYEAQQDKSGLPNDRFSAERPEGSISTLTIQRTEQRDSAMYRCASSQPGGGHTEAFFGQGTRLTVV.

The CDR3 nucleotides read TGTGCCAGCAGCTTAACCTGGGCGGAGACCCAGTACTTC. This gives the protein CASSLTWAETQYF. The genes are TRBV13 and TRBJ2-5, with D unresolved. V was pared by 2 bases and J by 5 bases, with 9 bases between. From germline, CDR1 is PRHDT and CDR2 FYEKMQ (reference sequence). This CDR3 is 13 amino acids long.

The chain has TRBV24-1 and TRBJ2-1; D unclear. The germline V gene has CDR1 KGHDR and CDR2 SFDVKD. The CDR3 is 16 residues long. Trimming cost V 0 bases and J 0 bases, with 8 bases left between them. The CDR3 protein is CATSDLEQSSYNEQFF. The CDR3 coding sequence is TGTGCCACCAGTGATTTGGAACAAAGCTCCTACAATGAGCAGTTCTTC.

This chain uses TRBV11-3 with TRBJ2-2; 8 bases are shared with TRBD2. Trimming at V came to 0 bases and at J to 4 bases, leaving 1 base not matched to a gene. Germline CDR1 and CDR2: SGHNT and YENEEA. There are 15 residues in the CDR3. This CDR3 is CASSLDGRATGELFF. CDR3 bases: TGTGCCAGCAGCTTAGACGGGAGGGCCACCGGGGAGCTGTTTTTT. Using reference TRBV11-3 and TRBJ2-2 for the parts outside the CDR3, the full variable domain is EAGVVQSPRYKIIEKKQPVAFWCNPISGHNTLYWYLQNLGQGPELLIRYENEEAVDDSQLPKDRFSAERLKGVDSTLKIQPAELGDSAVYLCASSLDGRATGELFFGEGSRLTVL.

The rearrangement links TRBV5-5 to TRBJ2-7; TRBD1 matches at 7 bases. This CDR3 is 14 amino acids long. Per germline, CDR1 SGHKS and CDR2 YYEKEE (reference sequence). V lost 2 bases to trimming and J lost 2 bases; unmatched junction nucleotides: 4. The CDR3 sequence is CASSFDRVPYEQYF. The CDR3 DNA reads TGTGCCAGCAGCTTTGACAGGGTCCCCTACGAGCAGTACTTC. The whole variable domain, remainder taken from reference TRBV5-5 and TRBJ2-7, is DAGVTQSPTHLIKTRGQQVTLRCSPISGHKSVSWYQQVLGQGPQFIFQYYEKEERGRGNFPDRFSARQFPNYSSELNVNALLLGDSALYLCASSFDRVPYEQYFGPGTRLTVT.

The chain joins TRBV5-1 to TRBJ2-2; TRBD2 is a possible D gene (7 bases). This CDR3 spans 15 amino acids. Germline V gives CDR1 SGHRS, CDR2 YFSETQ. With 4 bases removed from V and 1 base from J, the gap between germline ends came to 11 bases. CDR3 residues: CASSQGGVNTGELFF. CDR3 coding DNA: TGCGCCAGCAGCCAAGGGGGGGTGAACACCGGGGAGCTGTTTTTT.

The chain employs TRBV28 and TRBJ1-3; possible D gene TRBD1, 6 bases. Trimming cost V 8 bases and J 2 bases, with 16 bases left between them. The CDR3 extends over 15 amino acids. Germline lookup yields CDR1 MDHEN and CDR2 SYDVKM. CDR3 sequence (DNA): TGTGCCAGCGGGTCCCAGGGGTTAGCTGGAAACACCATATATTTT. This codes for CASGSQGLAGNTIYF.

The rearrangement joins TRBV12-1 to TRBJ2-7; the table's TRBD1 call for D was not verified on the DNA. TRBV12-1 has pseudogene status. There are 20 residues in the CDR3. Written as DNA, the CDR3 is TGTGCCAGCAGCCTGTGGACAGGGCGACCCCCTACTGAAGCTTTCTACGAGCAGTACTTC. It codes for CASSLWTGRPPTEAFYEQYF.

This rearrangement joins TRBV7-9 to TRBJ2-5; D may be TRBD1 (6 bases). Germline V gives CDR1 SEHNR, CDR2 FQNEAQ (reference sequence). V was pared by 1 base and J by 2 bases, with 11 bases between. The CDR3 contains 15 residues. The CDR3 DNA sequence: TGTGCCAGCAGCTTAGTCCGACAGGCTCAAGAGACCCAGTACTTC. Its protein product is CASSLVRQAQETQYF. Full variable domain (remainder filled in from reference TRBV7-9 and TRBJ2-5): DTGVSQNPRHKITKRGQNVTFRCDPISEHNRLYWYRQTLGQGPEFLTYFQNEAQLEKSRLLSDRFSAERPKGSFSTLEIQRTEQGDSAMYLCASSLVRQAQETQYFGPGTRLLVL.

About this clone itself: Other DNA sequences within the sample encode an identical CDR3. V and J are TRBV7-2 and TRBJ1-1; D may be TRBD1 (5 bases). Deletions cut 5 bases from V and 1 base from J, with 11 bases between. Germline loops: CDR1 SGHTA, CDR2 FQGNSA. The CDR3 has 14 residues. CDR3 coding DNA: TGTGCCAGCAGCCCCAGCGGGGGGAACACTGAAGCTTTCTTT. Encoded protein: CASSPSGGNTEAFF.

The chain carries TRBV5-4 and TRBJ2-1, with TRBD2 matching over 14 bases. Germline lookup yields CDR1 SGHNT and CDR2 YYREEE (reference sequence). The junction had 13 bases not matched to a gene; V was cut back by 5 bases and J by 3 bases. This CDR3 contains 19 residues. The CDR3 DNA follows: TGTGCCAGCAGTTACCCCGGGACTAGCGGGAGATACGTCTACAATGAGCAGTTCTTC. The encoded protein is CASSYPGTSGRYVYNEQFF.

The rearrangement links TRBV5-8 to TRBJ2-5, with 13 bases lining up with TRBD2. V lost 3 bases and J lost 4; bases outside the gene matches: 3. The germline gives CDR1 SGHTS, CDR2 YDEGEE. The CDR3 consists of 15 residues. The CDR3: CASSSRLAGGETQYF. The CDR3 DNA reads as TGTGCCAGCAGCTCGAGACTAGCGGGGGGAGAGACCCAGTACTTC.

This clone was recorded a few times. The J gene is TRBJ2-7, the V gene TRBV28; 9 bases map to TRBD1. V shed 9 bases, J shed 3 bases, and the junction held 6 bases outside the gene matches. This CDR3 region has 13 residues. Germline V CDR1 and CDR2: MDHEN, SYDVKM. CDR3 sequence reads: CASTGGVDYEQYF. CDR3 bases: TGTGCCAGTACAGGGGGCGTCGACTACGAGCAGTACTTC.